These 30 T cell receptor beta chains were all obtained from the same sample, sequenced in a study of T cell repertoires in cytomegalovirus infection. TCRdb re-derived calls from the reads in MiXCR, one entry per CDR3 protein. Of approximately 340,000 distinct CDR3 sequences listed, 25% to 30% are singletons. These TCRs' antigens remain unknown. Sequences were derived from cultured PBMCs, sampled from culture after CMV antigen stimulation. The receptors come from a human donor in good health (CMV status not recorded). Some clones in this sample may be carry-over from other donors' samples.

There are a few counts of this clonotype. This rearrangement joins TRBV7-6 to TRBJ1-1, with D possibly TRBD1 on 6 matching bases. The V end lost 7 bases, the J end lost 6 bases, and 9 bases lay between the germline ends. This CDR3 is 11 amino acids long. Per germline, CDR1 SGHVS and CDR2 FNYEAQ. The CDR3 sequence: CASKQGAEAFF. DNA for the CDR3: TGTGCCAGCAAACAGGGCGCTGAAGCTTTCTTT.

This clonotype came up a few times. This chain joins TRBV28 and TRBJ2-3; 10 positions agree with TRBD2. Trimming removed 5 bases from V and 6 bases from J; junction bases left unmatched: 5. This CDR3 region has 14 residues. The germline gives CDR1 MDHEN, CDR2 SYDVKM. CDR3 protein: CASSESGRADTQYF. The CDR3 nucleotides read TGTGCCAGCAGTGAAAGCGGGAGGGCCGATACGCAGTATTTT. Together with reference TRBV28 and TRBJ2-3, the CDR3 gives the full variable domain: DVKVTQSSRYLVKRTGEKVFLECVQDMDHENMFWYRQDPGLGLRLIYFSYDVKMKEKGDIPEGYSVSREKKERFSLILESASTNQTSMYLCASSESGRADTQYFGPGTRLTVL.

This clonotype occurred many times. The chain carries TRBV7-2 and TRBJ2-5, with TRBD1 matching 7 bases. The germline CDR1 and CDR2 sequences are SGHTA and FQGNSA. The CDR3 extends over 14 amino acids. V lost 3 bases to trimming and J lost 4 bases; unmatched junction nucleotides: 5. The CDR3 DNA reads as TGTGCCAGCAGCTTCGACAGGGATGGAGAGACCCAGTACTTC. It codes for CASSFDRDGETQYF.

This clonotype has only a few counts. This chain uses TRBV10-2 with TRBJ2-5; D tentatively fits TRBD1 or TRBD2 (5 bases each). The V gene lost 3 bases and the J gene lost 4 bases, with 12 bases spanning the gap. Germline CDR1 WSHSY, CDR2 SAAADI. CDR3 length: 14 residues. As DNA, the CDR3 is TGCGCCAGCAGTGAAACCGGGACCAGAGAGACCCAGTACTTC. The encoded protein is CASSETGTRETQYF.

V and J are TRBV11-3 and TRBJ2-5, with 11 bases lining up with TRBD1. Germline V gene sequence: CDR1 SGHNT, CDR2 YENEEA. The CDR3 covers 16 residues. V shed 2 bases, J shed 4 bases, and the junction held 6 bases outside the gene matches. DNA for the CDR3: TGTGCCAGCAGCTTACGCGCTGGGACAGGGGGAGAGACCCAGTACTTC. This translates into CASSLRAGTGGETQYF.

V is TRBV7-3 and J is TRBJ2-3; possibly TRBD1 for D (6 bases). Trimming took 5 bases from V and 0 from J, leaving 15 bases between them. Germline lookup yields CDR1 SGHTA and CDR2 FQGTGA. This CDR3 region has 16 residues. As DNA, the CDR3 is TGTGCCAGCAGCCTGTCCGGGACAACTAGCACAGATACGCAGTATTTT. Protein: CASSLSGTTSTDTQYF.

Ten or more counts support this clonotype. The V and J genes are TRBV7-2 and TRBJ1-5; 7 bases are shared with TRBD1. The CDR3 runs 15 residues. CDR1 is SGHTA and CDR2 is FQGNSA in the germline V gene. The V segment lost 3 bases and the J segment 5 bases; nucleotides outside the gene matches: 7. CDR3 amino acids: CASSFVVQGDQPQHF. DNA for the CDR3: TGTGCCAGCAGCTTCGTGGTCCAGGGGGATCAGCCCCAGCATTTT. The whole variable domain, filled in from reference TRBV7-2 and TRBJ1-5, reads GAGVSQSPSNKVTEKGKDVELRCDPISGHTALYWYRQSLGQGLEFLIYFQGNSAPDKSGLPSDRFSAERTGGSVSTLTIQRTQQEDSAVYLCASSFVVQGDQPQHFGDGTRLSIL.

This clonotype was seen many times. This chain uses TRBV6-1 with TRBJ2-7; TRBD2 matches at 7 bases. CDR3 size: 16 residues. In germline, CDR1 is MNHNS, CDR2 SASEGT. V lost 1 base, J lost 4 bases, and 10 bases stayed unmatched. Written as DNA, the CDR3 is TGTGCCAGCAGTGAAGAGGGAGGGGAAGACTGGTACGAGCAGTACTTC. Residues: CASSEEGGEDWYEQYF.

This clonotype was found a few times. The CDR3 here is CSAKTDTDTQYF. In DNA form, the CDR3 reads TGCAGTGCTAAGACGGACACAGATACGCAGTATTTT. The V gene is TRBV20-1, the J gene TRBJ2-3; D is unclear. The germline V and J ends were trimmed by 4 bases and 2 bases, with 7 bases remaining between them. The CDR3 totals 12 residues. The germline V gene encodes CDR1 DFQATT and CDR2 SNEGSKA (reference sequence).

The chain joins TRBV10-2 to TRBJ2-1; TRBD1 agrees at 10 bases. CDR1 is WSHSY, CDR2 SAAADI, per germline. V trimming: 3 bases; J trimming: 13 bases; junction bases outside the gene matches: 6. The CDR3 has 13 amino acids. The CDR3 protein is CASSEEDRGLQFF. CDR3 bases: TGCGCCAGCAGTGAAGAGGACAGGGGGTTACAGTTCTTC.

The CDR3 reads CASSLAPGGYTDTQYF. The CDR3 DNA is TGTGCCAGCAGCTTAGCGCCAGGGGGATACACAGATACGCAGTATTTT. V is TRBV7-8 and J is TRBJ2-3; TRBD1 aligns across 7 bases. The CDR3 is 16 residues long. The V and J ends lost 0 bases and 2 bases, in that order; junction bases with no gene match: 5. Germline assignment: CDR1 SGHVS and CDR2 FQNEAQ.

Only a few counts were recorded for this clonotype. The chain links TRBV4-2 to TRBJ1-6, with D possibly matching TRBD1 (5 bases). The CDR3 is made up of 14 amino acids. CDR1 is LGHNA, CDR2 YNFKEQ, per germline. Trimming shortened V by 0 bases and J by 8 bases, and 8 bases separated the two germline ends. Here the CDR3 reads CASSQEGGDSPLHF. In nucleotides, the CDR3 is TGTGCCAGCAGCCAAGAGGGGGGAGATTCACCCCTCCACTTT.

The chain is built from TRBV20-1 and TRBJ2-3; TRBD1 aligns across 7 bases. In germline, CDR1 is DFQATT, CDR2 SNEGSKA (reference sequence). J gave up 4 bases and V 3 bases, and 16 bases lay outside the gene matches. This CDR3 has 17 amino acids. The DNA of the CDR3 is TGCAGTGCTAGCGAAGGGATAGCAGGGGGAAGCGCAGATACGCAGTATTTT. This codes for CSASEGIAGGSADTQYF.

The chain joins TRBV7-6 to TRBJ2-7; D perhaps matches TRBD2 (5 bases). The germline CDR1 and CDR2 sequences are SGHVS and FNYEAQ. V lost 5 bases and J 0 bases, leaving 14 bases between the germline ends. The CDR3 has 15 amino acids. CDR3 DNA sequence: TGTGCCAGCAGCACAGCCCGAGGGCACTCCTACGAGCAGTACTTC. Protein product: CASSTARGHSYEQYF. The variable domain in full, with the rest retrieved from reference TRBV7-6 and TRBJ2-7, is GAGVSQSPRYKVTKRGQDVALRCDPISGHVSLYWYRQALGQGPEFLTYFNYEAQQDKSGLPNDRFSAERPEGSISTLTIQRTEQRDSAMYRCASSTARGHSYEQYFGPGTRLTVT.

This chain links TRBV10-2 with TRBJ1-4; the D is unclear. The CDR3 spans 14 residues. Germline V gene lookup returns CDR1 WSHSY and CDR2 SAAADI. Trimming removed 6 bases from V and 6 bases from J, with 14 bases in between. The CDR3 region is CASSPPGSDEKLFF. CDR3 nucleotide sequence: TGCGCCAGCAGCCCTCCTGGATCGGATGAAAAACTGTTTTTT.

This clonotype was found a few times. This rearrangement joins TRBV11-1 to TRBJ2-1; 10 nucleotides align to TRBD1. Unmatched junction bases numbered 2, after V lost 4 bases and J lost 2 bases. The germline V gene has CDR1 SGHAT and CDR2 FQDESV (reference sequence). The CDR3 covers 15 residues. CDR3 region: CASSWGQGTYNEQFF. The DNA of the CDR3 is TGTGCCAGCAGCTGGGGACAGGGGACCTACAATGAGCAGTTCTTC.

V is TRBV2 and J is TRBJ1-2; D call uncertain. The V gene lost 6 bases and the J gene lost 0 bases, with 11 bases spanning the gap. Germline-derived CDR1 and CDR2 are SNHLY and FYNNEI. There are 14 residues in the CDR3. The CDR3 loop reads CASSRTPANYGYTF. The DNA of the CDR3 is TGTGCCAGCAGCCGCACTCCTGCTAACTATGGCTACACCTTC.

The rearrangement links TRBV7-8 to TRBJ2-7, with D possibly TRBD2 on 7 matching bases. Germline loops: CDR1 SGHVS, CDR2 FQNEAQ. The CDR3 covers 13 residues. With 5 bases removed from V and 6 bases from J, the gap between germline ends came to 14 bases. The CDR3, as DNA: TGTGCCAGCAGCCTAGGGGGGGTGGTCGAGCAGTACTTC. Translating it yields CASSLGGVVEQYF.

This chain connects TRBV3-1 to TRBJ1-3; 9 positions match TRBD1. Germline V lookup: CDR1 LGHDT, CDR2 YNNKEL (reference sequence). The CDR3 length is 15 residues. The V and J ends lost 4 bases and 2 bases, in that order; junction bases with no gene match: 3. CDR3 DNA sequence: TGTGCCAGCAGCCGGGACAGGGCTACTGGAAACACCATATATTTT. This encodes CASSRDRATGNTIYF.

The chain has TRBV12-3 or TRBV12-4 and TRBJ1-3; tentatively, D is TRBD1 (5 bases). V lost 3 bases and J 9 bases, leaving 18 bases between the germline ends. The CDR3 spans 15 residues. CDR3 amino acids: CASSLRLQGIGTIYF. For the CDR3, the DNA is TGTGCCAGCAGTTTGCGCCTCCAGGGTATTGGCACCATATATTTT.

This chain uses TRBV20-1 with TRBJ1-1; D ambiguous. CDR3 length: 11 amino acids. V lost 2 bases to trimming and J lost 3 bases, with 4 bases between them. Germline values: CDR1 DFQATT, CDR2 SNEGSKA (reference sequence). In DNA, the CDR3 is TGCAGTGCTAGACAGGACACTGAAGCTTTCTTT. Residues: CSARQDTEAFF.

V usage is TRBV9 and J usage is TRBJ1-1; D gene uncertain. Germline CDR1 reads SGDLS; CDR2 reads YYNGEE. The ends were cut back, 2 bases at V and 4 bases at J, with 12 bases in the middle. The CDR3 covers 14 residues. CDR3 in DNA: TGTGCCAGCAGCGTCCTCCCGGCTAGCACTGAAGCTTTCTTT. It encodes CASSVLPASTEAFF.

This clonotype was seen repeatedly, ten times or more. V gene TRBV7-3 combines with J gene TRBJ1-2, with D perhaps TRBD1 (6 bases). This CDR3 spans 13 amino acids. CDR1 SGHTA and CDR2 FQGTGA come from the germline V gene. V shed 5 bases and J shed 4 bases, with 11 bases lying between them. Written as DNA, the CDR3 is TGTGCCAGCAGCCTCGACAGGAGCTATGGCTACACCTTC. Encoded protein: CASSLDRSYGYTF.

V is TRBV7-3 and J is TRBJ2-2, with a possible D match to TRBD1 (6 bases). Trimming took off 6 bases at V and 2 bases at J, with 13 bases between the two ends. CDR3 length equals 15 residues. Germline assignment: CDR1 SGHTA and CDR2 FQGTGA. For the CDR3, the DNA is TGTGCCAGCAGTTCCGGGACACCAAACACCGGGGAGCTGTTTTTT. This sequence encodes CASSSGTPNTGELFF.

The chain uses TRBV5-1 and TRBJ1-6; D uncertain. Germline CDR1 is SGHRS and CDR2 is YFSETQ. This CDR3 has 12 residues. The ends were cut back, 4 bases at V and 6 bases at J, with 5 bases in the middle. The CDR3 bases are TGCGCCAGCAGCACAGTTAATTCACCCCTCCACTTT. The encoded protein is CASSTVNSPLHF.

In its sample, this clonotype was seen once. The chain links TRBV7-8 to TRBJ1-5; D ambiguous. This CDR3 spans 16 amino acids. CDR1 SGHVS and CDR2 FQNEAQ come from the germline V gene. The ends were cut back, 0 bases at V and 1 base at J, with 10 bases in the middle. The DNA for the CDR3 is TGTGCCAGCAGCTTAGCGGAGGGCTGGAGCAATCAGCCCCAGCATTTT. It specifies CASSLAEGWSNQPQHF.

The rearrangement uses TRBV6-6 and TRBJ1-2; D remains unclear. Trimming pared 4 bases from V and 4 bases from J, leaving 10 bases between. The CDR3 spans 13 residues. Germline lookup yields CDR1 MNHNY and CDR2 SVGAGI (reference sequence). CDR3 in DNA: TGTGCCAGCAGTTCGGCAGAGTCCTATGGCTACACCTTC. It encodes CASSSAESYGYTF.

The rearrangement links TRBV5-1 to TRBJ1-6; unclear D gene. Between the trimmed V and J ends, which lost 5 bases and 5 bases, there was a span of 8 bases. CDR1 and CDR2 (germline): SGHRS, YFSETQ. The length of the CDR3 is 13 residues. The CDR3 DNA is TGCGCCAGCAGAAATCCGGATAATTCACCCCTCCACTTT. Protein: CASRNPDNSPLHF. Full variable domain (rest looked up from reference TRBV5-1 and TRBJ1-6): KAGVTQTPRYLIKTRGQQVTLSCSPISGHRSVSWYQQTPGQGLQFLFEYFSETQRNKGNFPGRFSGRQFSNSRSEMNVSTLELGDSALYLCASRNPDNSPLHFGNGTRLTVT.

This clonotype has just a few counts. The rearrangement joins TRBV7-9 to TRBJ2-7, with D perhaps TRBD2 (5 bases). The V gene lost 6 bases and the J gene lost 3 bases, with 15 bases spanning the gap. Germline CDR1 reads SEHNR; CDR2 reads FQNEAQ (reference sequence). CDR3 size: 14 residues. The DNA of the CDR3 is TGTGCCAGCAGTCCCGGGATTTCCGGCTACGAGCAGTACTTC. This encodes CASSPGISGYEQYF.

The J gene is TRBJ2-4, the V gene TRBV19; TRBD1 matches 8 bases. The V gene end was trimmed by 0 bases and the J gene end by 8 bases; junction bases not matched to a gene: 0. From germline, CDR1 is LNHDA and CDR2 SQIVND (reference sequence). CDR3 length: 13 residues. The CDR3 coding sequence is TGTGCCAGTAGTATAGAGGACAGGGACATTCAGTACTTC. The encoded protein is CASSIEDRDIQYF.